This T cell receptor (beta chain) was recovered during a study of human T cells and chemical hapten exposure. Study information: 2% DPC applied to a roughly 2 cm by roughly 2 cm arm area sensitized donors. Mostly female, the patients presented with alopecia areata, totalis or universalis. Broader study findings: Counts of TCRs above 1 in 1000 frequency stayed unchanged with DPC sensitization.

Details on this clonotype: The antigen is unknown.

V lost 4 bases to trimming and J lost 3 bases, with 10 bases between them. Per germline, CDR1 SGHKS and CDR2 YYEKEE (reference sequence). CDR3 size: 13 residues. Time point specified: pre-sensitization, week 0. Stated treatment: therapeutic diphenylcyclopropenone sensitization with weekly scalp DPC. TCRdb redid the calling of the RACE reads with MiXCR, one entry per CDR3 protein. The data show 380,000 or so distinct CDR3 sequences, approximately 5.8% seen once. Sample: whole blood, taken in connection with sensitization to the hapten diphenylcyclopropenone (DPC). The chain carries TRBV5-5 and TRBJ1-1; D gene ambiguous. The receptor was derived from a woman aged 18-29 years with alopecia areata. Some clones in this sample may be carry-over from other donors' samples. This CDR3 reads CASSGDGHTEAFF. The CDR3 nucleotides are TGTGCCAGCAGCGGCGATGGGCACACTGAAGCTTTCTTT.